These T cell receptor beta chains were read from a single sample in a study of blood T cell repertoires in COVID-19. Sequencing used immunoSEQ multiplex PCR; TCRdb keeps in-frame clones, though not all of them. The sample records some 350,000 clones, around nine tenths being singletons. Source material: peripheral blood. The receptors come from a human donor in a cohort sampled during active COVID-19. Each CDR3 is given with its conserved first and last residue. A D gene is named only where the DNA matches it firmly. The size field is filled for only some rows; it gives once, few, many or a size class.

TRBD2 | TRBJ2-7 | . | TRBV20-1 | CSASTWGSGRPGSEQYF | TGCAGTGCTAGTACTTGGGGTAGCGGGAGGCCGGGGAGCGAGCAGTACTTC
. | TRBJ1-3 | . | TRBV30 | CAWTGDGSGNTIYF | TGTGCCTGGACAGGGGACGGCTCTGGAAACACCATATATTTT
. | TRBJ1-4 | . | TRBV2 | CASSDGGEEKLFF | TGTGCCAGCAGTGACGGGGGGGAGGAAAAACTGTTTTTT
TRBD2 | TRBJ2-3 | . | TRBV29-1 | CSVEESGASLDTQYF | TGCAGCGTTGAAGAAAGCGGGGCTAGTCTGGATACGCAGTATTTT
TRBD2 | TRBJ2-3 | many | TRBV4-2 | CASSQQWGLAGGDTQYF | TGTGCCAGCAGCCAACAATGGGGCCTAGCGGGGGGAGATACGCAGTATTTT
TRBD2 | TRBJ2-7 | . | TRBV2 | CASSEARKRGDEQYF | TGTGCCAGCAGTGAAGCGAGAAAGCGGGGGGACGAGCAGTACTTC
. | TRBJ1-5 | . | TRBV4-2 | CASSQDRDQPQHF | TGTGCCAGCAGCCAAGACAGGGATCAGCCCCAGCATTTT
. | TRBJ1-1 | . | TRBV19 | CASSISPNTEAFF | TGTGCCAGTAGTATAAGCCCGAACACTGAAGCTTTCTTT
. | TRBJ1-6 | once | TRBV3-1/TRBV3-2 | CASRTTDDSPLHF | TGTGCCAGCAGAACGACAGATGATTCACCCCTCCACTTT
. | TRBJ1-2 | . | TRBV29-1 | CSVEGTVGHYGYTF | TGCAGCGTTGAAGGGACAGTTGGGCACTATGGCTACACCTTC
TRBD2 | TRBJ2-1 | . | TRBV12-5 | CASGLGLAGYNEQFF | TGTGCTAGTGGTTTGGGTCTAGCGGGGTACAATGAGCAGTTCTTC
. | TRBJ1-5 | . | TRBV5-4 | CASSLGRGHDQPQHF | TGTGCCAGCAGCTTGGGACGGGGACACGATCAGCCCCAGCATTTT
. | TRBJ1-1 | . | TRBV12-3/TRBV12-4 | CASSSKKNTEAFF | TGTGCCAGCAGTTCTAAGAAGAACACTGAAGCTTTCTTT
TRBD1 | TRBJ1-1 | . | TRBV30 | CAWSRDRNTEAFF | TGTGCCTGGAGTAGGGACAGGAACACTGAAGCTTTCTTT
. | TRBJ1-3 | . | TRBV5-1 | CASSLELGNTIYF | TGCGCCAGCAGCTTGGAACTCGGAAACACCATATATTTT
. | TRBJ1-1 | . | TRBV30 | CAWSASRVLNTEAFF | TGTGCCTGGAGTGCCTCCAGGGTTTTGAACACTGAAGCTTTCTTT
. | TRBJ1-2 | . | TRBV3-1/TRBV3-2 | CASSQESLNYGYTF | TGTGCCAGCAGCCAAGAGTCCCTTAACTATGGCTACACCTTC
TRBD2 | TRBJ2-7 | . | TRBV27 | CASSGRDSYERYF | TGTGCCAGTAGCGGGAGGGACTCCTACGAGCGGTACTTC
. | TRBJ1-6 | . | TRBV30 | CARSISSYNSPLHF | TGTGCCCGGAGCATCAGCTCCTATAATTCACCCCTCCACTTT
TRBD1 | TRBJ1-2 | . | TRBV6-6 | CASSYPTGGGYGYTF | TGTGCCAGCAGTTACCCGACAGGGGGGGGTTATGGCTACACCTTC
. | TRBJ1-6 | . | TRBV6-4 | CASRHSPGGNSPLHF | TGTGCCAGCAGACATAGTCCCGGGGGTAATTCACCCCTCCACTTT
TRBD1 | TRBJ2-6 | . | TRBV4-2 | CASSPRPGQGLAMANVLTF | TGTGCCAGCAGCCCTCGACCGGGACAGGGGTTAGCGATGGCCAACGTCCTGACTTTC
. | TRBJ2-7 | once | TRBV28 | CASSFRDSREYF | TGTGCCAGCAGTTTCCGGGACTCCCGGGAGTACTTC
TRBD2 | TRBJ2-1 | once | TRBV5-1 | CASSLVGGGAINEQFF | TGCGCCAGCAGCTTGGTGGGCGGGGGGGCAATCAATGAGCAGTTCTTC
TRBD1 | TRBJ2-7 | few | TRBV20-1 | CSARQGHEQYF | TGCAGTGCGCGACAGGGCCACGAGCAGTACTTC
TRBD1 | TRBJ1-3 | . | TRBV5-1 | CASSGGTGGTGNTIYF | TGCGCCAGCAGCGGAGGGACAGGGGGAACTGGAAACACCATATATTTT
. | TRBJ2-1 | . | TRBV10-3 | CAIRLDSSSYNEQFF | TGTGCCATCAGACTGGACAGTAGCTCCTACAATGAGCAGTTCTTC
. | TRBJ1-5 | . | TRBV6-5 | CASSGNRANNQPQHF | TGTGCCAGCAGCGGGAACCGGGCCAACAATCAGCCCCAGCATTTT
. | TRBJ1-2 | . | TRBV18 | CASSPRSTGTLLGTF | TGTGCCAGCTCCCCTCGAAGTACAGGGACGCTATTGGGGACCTTC
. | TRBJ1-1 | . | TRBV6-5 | CASSLHGTQNTEAFF | TGTGCCAGCAGTCTTCATGGGACACAGAACACTGAAGCTTTCTTT
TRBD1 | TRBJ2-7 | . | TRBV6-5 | CASSYGQGDEQYF | TGTGCCAGCAGTTACGGACAGGGAGACGAGCAGTACTTC
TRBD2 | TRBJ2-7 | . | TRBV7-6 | CASSLHLAGESYEQYF | TGTGCCAGCAGCCTCCATCTAGCGGGAGAGTCCTACGAGCAGTACTTC
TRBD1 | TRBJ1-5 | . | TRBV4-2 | CASSQGGQGSGQPQHF | TGTGCCAGCAGCCAAGGGGGACAGGGGAGCGGTCAGCCCCAGCATTTT
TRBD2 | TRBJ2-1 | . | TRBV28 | CASRLGLVNEQFF | TGTGCCAGCAGACTAGGACTAGTAAATGAGCAGTTCTTC
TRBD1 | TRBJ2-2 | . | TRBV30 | CAWSATGGTGELFF | TGTGCCTGGAGTGCAACAGGGGGCACCGGGGAGCTGTTTTTT
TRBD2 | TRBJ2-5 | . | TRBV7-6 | CASSLPGTSVGETQYF | TGTGCCAGCAGCTTACCCGGGACTAGCGTTGGGGAGACCCAGTACTTC
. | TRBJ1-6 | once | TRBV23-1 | CASSQISRTPCGNSPLHF | TGCGCCAGCAGTCAAATCTCGCGGACTCCGTGCGGTAATTCACCCCTCCACTTT
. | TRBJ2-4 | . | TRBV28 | CASSSLGGLAKNIQYF | TGTGCCAGCAGTTCGCTAGGGGGTCTAGCCAAAAACATTCAGTACTTC
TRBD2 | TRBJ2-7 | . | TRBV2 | CASLVEAGGFDEQYF | TGTGCCAGCCTGGTCGAGGCGGGAGGATTCGACGAGCAGTACTTC
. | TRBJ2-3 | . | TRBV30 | CAWSVLASDTQYF | TGTGCCTGGAGTGTATTAGCGTCAGATACGCAGTATTTT
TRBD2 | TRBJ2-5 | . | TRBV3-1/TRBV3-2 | CASRGLAGVLQTQYF | TGTGCCAGCAGGGGACTAGCGGGAGTTTTACAGACCCAGTACTTC
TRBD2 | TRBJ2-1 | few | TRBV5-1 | CASSSGTSGSLDEQFF | TGCGCCAGCAGCTCTGGGACTAGCGGGAGTCTCGATGAGCAGTTCTTC
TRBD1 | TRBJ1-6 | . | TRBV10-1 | CASSTSDRVYNSPLHF | TGCGCCAGCAGTACCTCCGACAGGGTATATAATTCACCCCTCCACTTT
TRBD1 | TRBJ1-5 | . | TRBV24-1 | CATSDLGTGGNQPQHF | TGTGCCACCAGTGATTTAGGGACAGGGGGCAATCAGCCCCAGCATTTT
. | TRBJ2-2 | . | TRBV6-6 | CASVRTGDGELFF | TGTGCCAGCGTACGGACCGGGGACGGGGAGCTGTTTTTT
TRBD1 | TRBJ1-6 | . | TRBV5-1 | CASSSGQGRSYNSPLHF | TGCGCCAGCAGCTCCGGACAGGGGCGCTCCTATAATTCACCCCTCCACTTT
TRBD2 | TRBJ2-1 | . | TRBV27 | CASSLYPSGSDEQFF | TGTGCCAGCAGTTTATATCCTAGCGGGAGCGATGAGCAGTTCTTC
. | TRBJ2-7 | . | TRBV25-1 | CASSVQGATYEQYF | TGTGCCAGCAGTGTACAGGGAGCTACCTACGAGCAGTACTTC
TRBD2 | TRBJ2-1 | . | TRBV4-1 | CASSQEELAGAGEQFF | TGCGCCAGCAGCCAAGAAGAACTAGCGGGGGCCGGTGAGCAGTTCTTC
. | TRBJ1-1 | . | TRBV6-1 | CASREALGMNTEAFF | TGTGCCAGCAGGGAAGCCCTTGGCATGAACACTGAAGCTTTCTTT
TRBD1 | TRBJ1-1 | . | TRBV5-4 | CASSRDSYSNTEAFF | TGTGCCAGCAGCCGGGACAGTTATTCGAACACTGAAGCTTTCTTT
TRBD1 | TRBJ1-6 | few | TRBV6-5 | CASRNRDRINSPLHF | TGTGCCAGCAGAAACCGGGACAGGATTAATTCACCCCTCCACTTT